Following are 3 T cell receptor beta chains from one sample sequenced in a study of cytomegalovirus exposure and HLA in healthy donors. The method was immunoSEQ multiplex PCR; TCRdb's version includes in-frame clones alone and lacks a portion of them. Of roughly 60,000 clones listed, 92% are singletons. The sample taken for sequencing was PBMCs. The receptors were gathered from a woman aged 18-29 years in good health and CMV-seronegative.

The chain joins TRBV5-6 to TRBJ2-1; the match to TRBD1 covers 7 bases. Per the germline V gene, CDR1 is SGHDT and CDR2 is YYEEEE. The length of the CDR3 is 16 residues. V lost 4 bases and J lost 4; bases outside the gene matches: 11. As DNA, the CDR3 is TGTGCCAGCAGCCCACTAGAGGACAGGAATTACAATGAGCAGTTCTTC. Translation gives CASSPLEDRNYNEQFF.

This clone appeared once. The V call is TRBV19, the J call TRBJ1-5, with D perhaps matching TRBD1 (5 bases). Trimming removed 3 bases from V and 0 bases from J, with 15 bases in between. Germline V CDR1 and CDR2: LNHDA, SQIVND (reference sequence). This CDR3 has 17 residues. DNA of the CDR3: TGTGCCAGTAGTATCTCCGCAGGGCGGCATAGCAATCAGCCCCAGCATTTT. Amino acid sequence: CASSISAGRHSNQPQHF.

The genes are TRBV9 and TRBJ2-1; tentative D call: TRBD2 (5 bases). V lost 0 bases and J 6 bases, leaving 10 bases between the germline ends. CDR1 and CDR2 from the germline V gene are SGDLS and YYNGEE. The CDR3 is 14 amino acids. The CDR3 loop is CASSVVGAPNEQFF. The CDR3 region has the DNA TGTGCCAGCAGCGTAGTGGGAGCTCCCAATGAGCAGTTCTTC.